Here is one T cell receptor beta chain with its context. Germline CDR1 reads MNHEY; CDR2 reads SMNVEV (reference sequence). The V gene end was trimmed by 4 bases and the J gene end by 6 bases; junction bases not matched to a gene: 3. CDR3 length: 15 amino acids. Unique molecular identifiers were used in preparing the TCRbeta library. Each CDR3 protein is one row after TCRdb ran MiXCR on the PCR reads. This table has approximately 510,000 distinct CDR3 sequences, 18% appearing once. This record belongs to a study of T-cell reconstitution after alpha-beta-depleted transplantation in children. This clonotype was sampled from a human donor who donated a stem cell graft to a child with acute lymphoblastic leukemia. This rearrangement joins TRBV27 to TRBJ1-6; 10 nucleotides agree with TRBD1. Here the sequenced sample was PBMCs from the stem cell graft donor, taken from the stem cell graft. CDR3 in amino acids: CASSSRTGGNSPLHF. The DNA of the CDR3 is TGTGCCAGCAGTTCACGGACAGGGGGTAATTCACCCCTCCACTTT.